This T cell receptor beta chain comes out of a study of T cells in Graves' hyperthyroidism and ophthalmopathy. Amplification of TCR beta CDR3 regions was performed using RNA transcripts as template. First-round RT-PCR targeting the TCR CDR3 was performed with the HTBI primer set. MiXCR, applied by TCRdb to the multiplex PCR reads, yields one record per CDR3 protein. The data hold 660,000 or so distinct CDR3 sequences, with about 20% observed a single time. Ten or more counts support this clonotype. The CDR3 length is 13 residues. CDR1 is SEHNR and CDR2 is FQNEAQ in the germline V gene (reference sequence). V was cut by 5 bases and J by 1 base, with 8 bases left in between.

V is TRBV7-9 and J is TRBJ2-5; D gene ambiguous. The clonotype originates from a man aged 30 to 45 with Graves' ophthalmopathy. Sequencing input: blood. CDR3 DNA: TGTGCCAGCAGCCGTGGGGTCCAAGAGACCCAGTACTTC. It is translated as CASSRGVQETQYF.